A selection of T cell receptor beta chains follows, all from one sample in a study of OX40 agonist ivuxolimab in advanced cancers. Sequencing was performed with immunoSEQ multiplex PCR; in TCRdb, only in-frame clones are kept and a portion is missing. Of approximately 68,000 clones in the sample, 75% to 90% are singletons; the top ten hold more than 0.8%. Sequenced here: CD4+ or CD8+ T cells sorted from blood, sampled in a trial of the OX40 agonist ivuxolimab. These receptors all stem from an adult with an advanced solid tumor such as melanoma, head and neck, liver or kidney cancer. CDR3s include the opening cysteine and the closing phenylalanine or tryptophan. The D gene is left open where the match is weak. Only part of the rows carry a size: once, few, many, or a class if the clone is expanded.

d_call	v_call	j_call	clone_size	cdr3_length	cdr3_nt	cdr3_aa
.	TRBV5-1	TRBJ2-5	once	15	TGCGCCAGCAGCAAGGACCCCCTTGGGCAAGAGACCCAGTACTTC	CASSKDPLGQETQYF
.	TRBV10-1	TRBJ2-3	.	12	TGCGCCAGCAGTGCCGGGGGAGATACGCAGTATTTT	CASSAGGDTQYF
.	TRBV29-1	TRBJ1-6	.	13	TGCAGCGTTGAAGAGGAGGACGGGACACCCCTCCACTTT	CSVEEEDGTPLHF
TRBD1	TRBV19	TRBJ1-2	.	17	TGTGCCAGTAATCCAGACCCCGGGACAGGAAGGAGCTATGGCTACACCTTC	CASNPDPGTGRSYGYTF
.	TRBV2	TRBJ2-6	.	13	TGTGCCAGCAGTAATGGTGAGGCCAACGTCCTGACTTTC	CASSNGEANVLTF
TRBD1	TRBV7-2	TRBJ1-2	.	14	TGTGCCAGCAGCCCGACCGGGACAGACTATGGCTACACCTTC	CASSPTGTDYGYTF
TRBD1	TRBV4-2	TRBJ2-5	.	17	TGTGCCAGCAGCCAAGCGAGCCTTAGGACAGGGCTTGAGACCCAGTACTTC	CASSQASLRTGLETQYF
TRBD2	TRBV2	TRBJ2-3	.	16	TGTGCCAGCAGCGGGGCCTCGCGGGGGGGCACAGATACGCAGTATTTT	CASSGASRGGTDTQYF
.	TRBV4-1	TRBJ2-3	.	12	TGCGCCAGCAGCCAAGATAGGGATACGCAGTATTTT	CASSQDRDTQYF
.	TRBV6-1	TRBJ1-6	once	15	TGTGCCAGCAGTGAAGGGGCGAACCATAATTCACCCCTCCACTTT	CASSEGANHNSPLHF
.	TRBV4-2	TRBJ2-3	.	17	TGTGCCAGCAGCCAACAGGGGCGGGATACTAGCACAGATACGCAGTATTTT	CASSQQGRDTSTDTQYF
TRBD1	TRBV5-1	TRBJ1-2	.	15	TGCGCCAGCAGCTTTGAAACAGGGGGTAGCTATGGCTACACCTTC	CASSFETGGSYGYTF
.	TRBV9	TRBJ2-7	.	16	TGTGCCAGCAGCGTAGGGTTTGGGCAGGGTCGGAACGAGCAGTACTTC	CASSVGFGQGRNEQYF
.	TRBV19	TRBJ2-3	.	15	TGTGCCAGTAACGACAGAACTACTAGCACAGATACGCAGTATTTT	CASNDRTTSTDTQYF
.	TRBV6-5	TRBJ2-7	once	14	TGTGCCAGCAGCCCAGGGTATAGTTCCCTCGAGCAGTACTTC	CASSPGYSSLEQYF
TRBD2	TRBV13	TRBJ2-1	once	15	TGTGCCAGCAGCTTGGTAGCGGGAGGGCCGAATGAGCAGTTCTTC	CASSLVAGGPNEQFF
TRBD2	TRBV7-9	TRBJ2-3	.	16	TGTGCCAGCAGCCCGCCGGGACTAGCACACACAGATACGCAGTATTTT	CASSPPGLAHTDTQYF
.	TRBV11-3	TRBJ2-5	.	13	TGTGCCAGCAGTTGGGCCAACCAAGAGACCCAGTACTTC	CASSWANQETQYF
TRBD1	TRBV7-6	TRBJ1-1	.	14	TGTGCCAGCAGCCCCCGGACAGGGAGCACTGAAGCTTTCTTT	CASSPRTGSTEAFF
TRBD1	TRBV2	TRBJ1-2	.	15	TGTGCCAGCAGTCTTATCCAGGGGGCGCCGGGTGGCTACACCTTC	CASSLIQGAPGGYTF
TRBD1	TRBV19	TRBJ2-7	.	12	TGTGCCAGTAGGGGACAGAACTACGAGCAGTACTTC	CASRGQNYEQYF
.	TRBV7-3	TRBJ2-2	.	16	TGTGCCAGCAGCCCAAATCCCGGGACGGGTACCGGGGAGCTGTTTTTT	CASSPNPGTGTGELFF
.	TRBV10-3	TRBJ2-3	.	13	TGTGCCGTGCGGGAAACTAGCACAGATACGCAGTATTTT	CAVRETSTDTQYF
.	TRBV7-8	TRBJ1-5	.	15	TGTGCCAGCAGCTTAGGGGTGGGGGGCAATCAGCCCCAGCATTTT	CASSLGVGGNQPQHF
.	TRBV27	TRBJ1-1	.	12	TGTGCCAGCAGTTTAGGCAGGGGTGAAGCTTTCTTT	CASSLGRGEAFF
TRBD1	TRBV2	TRBJ2-7	once	13	TGTGCCAGCACCCGGACAGGGTCTGACGAGCAGTACTTC	CASTRTGSDEQYF
TRBD2	TRBV6-5	TRBJ2-7	.	15	TGTGCCAGCAGTCCGGGACTAGCGGGGTGGGGCGAGCAGTACTTC	CASSPGLAGWGEQYF
TRBD1	TRBV19	TRBJ1-3	.	16	TGTGCCAGTAGTCGGGACAGACCAGAGAACGGAAACACCATATATTTT	CASSRDRPENGNTIYF